These 26 T cell receptor beta chains originate from one sample sequenced in a study of CD8 T cells in Susac syndrome. The RNA, roughly 0.45 to 1 ug, was put through reverse transcription using random hexamers. Each CDR3 protein is one row after TCRdb ran MiXCR on the immunoSEQ multiplex PCR reads. The sample records about 150,000 distinct CDR3 sequences, 85% to 95% being singletons. Sequenced: CD4+ T cells from PBMCs. The source is a human donor with Susac syndrome.

The rearrangement uses TRBV18 and TRBJ2-7; 10 bases are shared with TRBD1. The CDR3 totals 16 residues. V lost 4 bases, J lost 3 bases, and 9 bases stayed unmatched. Germline CDR1 and CDR2: KGHSH and LQKENI. DNA for the CDR3: TGTGCCAGCTCACAAATCTATGGGACAGGGGACTACGAGCAGTACTTC. It translates to CASSQIYGTGDYEQYF.

This clonotype was detected once. The chain joins TRBV25-1 to TRBJ1-5; 7 nucleotides line up with TRBD1. Germline-derived CDR1 and CDR2 are MGHDK and SYGVNS. This CDR3 spans 15 amino acids. With 6 bases clipped from V and 2 bases from J, the junction kept 7 bases outside the gene matches. The CDR3 protein is CASSLTGAGNQPQHF. CDR3 in DNA: TGTGCCAGCAGCCTCACAGGGGCTGGCAATCAGCCCCAGCATTTT.

For this clonotype: Sequence at one end of the junction differs from germline and may be a read error. This chain links TRBV15 with TRBJ2-7, with D possibly being TRBD1 (6 bases). This CDR3 is 14 amino acids long. Looked up from germline, CDR1 is LNHNV and CDR2 is YYDKDF (reference sequence). CDR3 sequence (DNA): TGTGCCTCCAGTACCGGGACACTAACCTACGAGCAGTACTTC. It yields the protein CASSTGTLTYEQYF.

The CDR3 reads CSADKGGMNTEAFF. CDR3 in DNA: TGCAGTGCTGACAAGGGGGGGATGAACACTGAAGCTTTCTTT. J is TRBJ1-1 and V is TRBV20-1; the D gene is possibly TRBD1 (6 bases). Germline V lookup: CDR1 DFQATT, CDR2 SNEGSKA (reference sequence). The CDR3 runs 14 residues. V lost 5 bases, J lost 0 bases, and 13 bases lay in between.

This chain's CDR3 is CASSQDSSSWETQYF. In DNA, the CDR3 is TGTGCCAGCAGCCAAGACAGCTCATCTTGGGAGACCCAGTACTTC. V and J are TRBV4-2 and TRBJ2-5; no clear D gene. This CDR3 region has 15 residues. The V and J ends lost 0 bases and 5 bases respectively, with 13 bases between them. Germline CDR1 LGHNA, CDR2 YNFKEQ.

This clonotype was observed a single time. The J gene is TRBJ2-2, the V gene TRBV10-3, with 9 bases that match TRBD1. V lost 10 bases, J lost 8 bases, and 14 bases stayed unmatched. CDR3 length: 15 amino acids. CDR1 ENHRY and CDR2 SYGVKD come from the germline V gene. CDR3 DNA: TGTGCCACGAGTAGGGGACAGGGTACTGAGGGGGAGCTGTTTTTT. It translates to CATSRGQGTEGELFF.

The chain has TRBV12-3 or TRBV12-4 and TRBJ2-7, with 7 bases matching TRBD1. V was pared by 6 bases and J by 3 bases, with 8 bases of the junction left unmatched. The CDR3 extends over 14 amino acids. CDR3 bases: TGTGCCAGCAGAAAACAGGGGTGGGACTACGAGCAGTACTTC. Translating gives CASRKQGWDYEQYF.

This sequence joins TRBV5-1 and TRBJ2-1; tentatively, D is TRBD2 (6 bases). This CDR3 has 12 amino acids. Between the trimmed V and J ends, which lost 6 bases and 6 bases, there was a span of 10 bases. Germline assignment: CDR1 SGHRS and CDR2 YFSETQ. The CDR3, as DNA: TGCGCCAGCAATAGGGAGGTCAATGAGCAGTTCTTC. Its translation: CASNREVNEQFF.

The V call is TRBV29-1, the J call TRBJ1-2; the match to TRBD1 covers 9 bases. Germline V gives CDR1 SQVTM, CDR2 ANQGSEA. With V trimmed by 5 bases and J by 6 bases, 7 bases remained unmatched. The length of the CDR3 is 13 residues. The CDR3, as DNA: TGCAGCGTTAAGGGTTGGACAGGGGATGGCTACACCTTC. Protein: CSVKGWTGDGYTF.

This clonotype came up a few times. The chain couples TRBV29-1 to TRBJ1-2, with a weak D call TRBD1 (5 bases). The CDR3 has 11 amino acids. Trimming removed 4 bases from V and 8 bases from J, with 11 bases in between. Germline V gene data show CDR1 as SQVTM and CDR2 as ANQGSEA. CDR3 DNA sequence: TGCAGCGTTGGGCAGGGTGGCGGCTACACCTTC. Translating it yields CSVGQGGGYTF.

The chain combines TRBV6-6 with TRBJ1-2; a weak D match, TRBD1 (5 bases). Between the trimmed V and J ends, which lost 10 bases and 2 bases, there was a span of 14 bases. There are 13 residues in the CDR3. Germline CDR1 is MNHNY and CDR2 is SVGAGI (reference sequence). The CDR3 coding sequence is TGTGCCACATTGAGGGGAGGCAACTATGGCTACACCTTC. Translating it yields CATLRGGNYGYTF.

V usage is TRBV27 and J usage is TRBJ2-3; D might be TRBD1 or TRBD2, each matching 5 bases. The CDR3 loop spans 15 amino acids. V was clipped by 3 bases and J by 5 bases, with 15 bases between them. Germline V gives CDR1 MNHEY, CDR2 SMNVEV (reference sequence). CDR3 DNA sequence: TGTGCCAGCAGTTTTTTGGGGGAGCTAGGAGATACGCAGTATTTT. Its translation: CASSFLGELGDTQYF.

This clonotype came up once. This rearrangement joins TRBV5-4 to TRBJ2-7, with D perhaps TRBD1 or TRBD2 (6 bases each). This CDR3 spans 13 amino acids. Germline CDR1 and CDR2: SGHNT and YYREEE (reference sequence). The ends were cut back, 4 bases at V and 5 bases at J, with 13 bases in the middle. The CDR3 region has the DNA TGTGCCAGCAGCCCCGGGGGCATCCACGAGCAGTACTTC. Translated: CASSPGGIHEQYF.

The chain carries TRBV15 and TRBJ1-4, with 7 positions matching TRBD1. The CDR3 is made up of 15 amino acids. Germline values: CDR1 LNHNV, CDR2 YYDKDF (reference sequence). Unmatched junction bases numbered 7, after V lost 1 base and J lost 8 bases. The CDR3 sequence is CATSRGDSEGEKLFF. In DNA form, the CDR3 reads TGTGCCACCAGCAGAGGGGACAGTGAAGGGGAAAAACTGTTTTTT.

The gene calls are TRBV6-6 and TRBJ1-1; D gene unclear. The CDR3 covers 12 residues. V lost 4 bases to trimming and J lost 2 bases, with 5 bases between them. Per the germline V gene, CDR1 is MNHNY and CDR2 is SVGAGI (reference sequence). CDR3 in DNA: TGTGCCAGCAGTTTTACTAACACTGAAGCTTTCTTT. Translated: CASSFTNTEAFF.

The genes are TRBV23-1 and TRBJ2-2; D perhaps matches TRBD2 (6 bases). TRBV23-1 is an ORF; its function is uncertain. The V end lost 0 bases, the J end lost 6 bases, and 17 bases lay between the germline ends. The CDR3 extends over 17 amino acids. The CDR3 protein is CASSQSGCREDAGELFF. DNA for the CDR3: TGCGCCAGCAGTCAATCTGGATGCAGGGAGGACGCCGGGGAGCTGTTTTTT.

This clonotype was observed a handful of times. The chain uses TRBV4-2 and TRBJ2-3; 11 nucleotides agree with TRBD2. The V and J ends lost 0 bases and 6 bases, in that order; junction bases with no gene match: 5. In germline, CDR1 is LGHNA, CDR2 YNFKEQ. The length of the CDR3 is 16 residues. CDR3 nucleotide sequence: TGTGCCAGCAGCCAAGATACTAGCGGGGGTACGGATACGCAGTATTTT. Protein product: CASSQDTSGGTDTQYF.

The chain joins TRBV6-1 to TRBJ2-7; 9 bases fit TRBD1. CDR1 is MNHNS, CDR2 SASEGT, per germline. This CDR3 has 14 residues. With 8 bases clipped from V and 5 bases from J, the junction kept 10 bases outside the gene matches. The CDR3 here is CASPSRQGDHEQYF. The CDR3 DNA reads TGTGCCAGCCCGTCGAGACAGGGGGATCACGAGCAGTACTTC.

The chain is built from TRBV29-1 and TRBJ2-1; TRBD2 might be the D (5 bases). The CDR3 contains 13 residues. CDR1 and CDR2 from the germline V gene are SQVTM and ANQGSEA. Trimming stripped 7 bases from V and 6 bases from J, with 16 bases between. The CDR3 DNA reads as TGCAGCGGGGATAGGGAGCCGGGCAATGAGCAGTTCTTC. Its translation: CSGDREPGNEQFF.

The V and J genes are TRBV5-1 and TRBJ2-2; D is perhaps TRBD2 (5 bases). There are 15 residues in the CDR3. V was trimmed by 4 bases and J by 0 bases, leaving 10 bases between them. The germline CDR1 and CDR2 sequences are SGHRS and YFSETQ. The CDR3: CASSGSGTNTGELFF. DNA of the CDR3: TGCGCCAGCAGCGGCAGCGGCACGAACACCGGGGAGCTGTTTTTT.

The chain combines TRBV3-1 with TRBJ1-4; the D is unclear. The germline V gene encodes CDR1 LGHDT and CDR2 YNNKEL (reference sequence). The CDR3 runs to 13 residues. The V gene lost 1 base and the J gene lost 7 bases, with 7 bases spanning the gap. In DNA form, the CDR3 reads TGTGCCAGCAGCCAAGGCCAGATTGAAAAACTGTTTTTT. It encodes CASSQGQIEKLFF.

This clonotype came up once. The V and J genes are TRBV9 and TRBJ1-2, with D hard to call. This CDR3 contains 12 residues. Trimming removed 0 bases from V and 7 bases from J, with 7 bases in between. Looked up from germline, CDR1 is SGDLS and CDR2 is YYNGEE. The CDR3 protein is CASSVVGGGYTF. The DNA of the CDR3 is TGTGCCAGCAGCGTAGTCGGTGGTGGCTACACCTTC. The full variable domain, completed using reference TRBV9 and TRBJ1-2, is DSGVTQTPKHLITATGQRVTLRCSPRSGDLSVYWYQQSLDQGLQFLIQYYNGEERAKGNILERFSAQQFPDLHSELNLSSLELGDSALYFCASSVVGGGYTFGSGTRLTVV.

The chain couples TRBV5-1 to TRBJ2-3; perhaps D is TRBD1 or TRBD2 (5 bases each). The CDR3 loop spans 15 amino acids. V was pared by 5 bases and J by 4 bases, with 17 bases between. Germline V gene lookup returns CDR1 SGHRS and CDR2 YFSETQ. The CDR3 is CASSGGRRNSDTQYF. CDR3 nucleotides: TGCGCCAGCAGTGGGGGTCGGCGGAACTCAGATACGCAGTATTTT.

CDR3 loop: CSAREGTGVSPLHF. In DNA form, the CDR3 reads TGCAGTGCTAGAGAAGGGACAGGCGTATCACCCCTCCACTTT. The chain combines TRBV20-1 with TRBJ1-6; 8 bases fit TRBD1. This CDR3 has 14 amino acids. CDR1 is DFQATT and CDR2 is SNEGSKA in the germline V gene (reference sequence). The V and J ends lost 0 bases and 10 bases, in that order; junction bases with no gene match: 5.

This clonotype was recorded once. The chain has TRBV4-1 and TRBJ2-3; a possible D gene is TRBD1 (5 bases). V gave up 5 bases and J gave up 2 bases, with 11 bases separating them. Germline V gives CDR1 MGHRA, CDR2 YSYEKL. CDR3 length: 14 residues. The CDR3 nucleotides read TGCGCCAGCAGCGGGGCACACTTCACAGATACGCAGTATTTT. It codes for CASSGAHFTDTQYF.

This chain uses TRBV6-1 with TRBJ2-1; perhaps D is TRBD1 or TRBD2 (5 bases each). The CDR3 is 13 amino acids. CDR1 MNHNS and CDR2 SASEGT come from the germline V gene. V dropped 0 bases and J dropped 15 bases, with 15 bases sitting between them. The CDR3 coding sequence is TGTGCCAGCAGTGAAGCGCTTCGGGGCTTGGGGTTCTTC. Translating it yields CASSEALRGLGFF.